This is a list of T cell receptor beta chains from one sample in a study of CD8 T cells in ankylosing spondylitis. TCRdb re-called the 5' RACE reads with MiXCR, one entry per CDR3 protein. The sample carries hundreds of thousands of distinct CDR3 sequences, roughly 26% recorded once. The sample comprised blood, either unsorted or a sorted T cell fraction (not recorded which). The source of these receptors is a male donor with ankylosing spondylitis. Both conserved end residues are part of each CDR3. Fields, in order: J gene, V gene, clone size, D gene, CDR3 DNA, CDR3 protein. A D gene is named only where the DNA matches it firmly. Expanded clones are given a class, and other clones once, few, many or no size at all.

j_gene: TRBJ2-7; v_gene: TRBV24-1; abundance: many; d_gene: TRBD1; CDR3nt: TGTGCCACCAGTGATCCAGGGACAGGTCGCTACGAGCAGTACTTC; CDR3aa: CATSDPGTGRYEQYF
j_gene: TRBJ2-7; v_gene: TRBV5-1; abundance: many; d_gene: TRBD1; CDR3nt: TGCGCCAGCAGCCCAGGGGGATCCTACGAGCAGTACTTC; CDR3aa: CASSPGGSYEQYF
j_gene: TRBJ2-7; v_gene: TRBV5-1; abundance: few; d_gene: TRBD2; CDR3nt: TGCGCCAGCAGCTCTACGTCAAGCGGGGGGTCCTACGAGCAGTACTTC; CDR3aa: CASSSTSSGGSYEQYF
j_gene: TRBJ2-7; v_gene: TRBV30; abundance: few; d_gene: NA; CDR3nt: TGTGCCTGGGAACCCGGGACTTCTGCGGTGTACGAGCAGTACTTC; CDR3aa: CAWEPGTSAVYEQYF
j_gene: TRBJ1-5; v_gene: TRBV29-1; abundance: few; d_gene: NA; CDR3nt: TGCAGCGTTGGTAAAGGGGTCAATCAGCCCCAGCATTTT; CDR3aa: CSVGKGVNQPQHF
j_gene: TRBJ2-3; v_gene: TRBV12-3/TRBV12-4; abundance: few; d_gene: TRBD2; CDR3nt: TGTGCCAGCAGGGGGACTAGCGGCCGCACAGATACGCAGTATTTT; CDR3aa: CASRGTSGRTDTQYF
j_gene: TRBJ2-6; v_gene: TRBV15; abundance: NA; d_gene: TRBD1; CDR3nt: TGTGCCACCACCAAGGACAGGTCTGGGGCCAACGTCCTGACTTTC; CDR3aa: CATTKDRSGANVLTF
j_gene: TRBJ2-5; v_gene: TRBV5-1; abundance: NA; d_gene: NA; CDR3nt: TGCGCCAGCAGCATCGGACATGAGGAGACCCAGTACTTC; CDR3aa: CASSIGHEETQYF
j_gene: TRBJ2-5; v_gene: TRBV2; abundance: few; d_gene: NA; CDR3nt: TGTGCCAGCAGTTATCTCTCGAGCACGGAGACCCAGTACTTC; CDR3aa: CASSYLSSTETQYF
j_gene: TRBJ2-6; v_gene: TRBV27; abundance: NA; d_gene: NA; CDR3nt: TGTGCCACCGGTCTCCGGGACCCTGCCCTCCTGACTTTC; CDR3aa: CATGLRDPALLTF
j_gene: TRBJ2-3; v_gene: TRBV20-1; abundance: few; d_gene: NA; CDR3nt: TGCAGTGCTAGACCACAAGTAGCAGATACGCAGTATTTT; CDR3aa: CSARPQVADTQYF
j_gene: TRBJ1-1; v_gene: TRBV18; abundance: few; d_gene: NA; CDR3nt: TGTGCCAGCTCATATACTCCGGAAGTGGACACTGAAGCTTTCTTT; CDR3aa: CASSYTPEVDTEAFF
j_gene: TRBJ2-2; v_gene: TRBV12-3/TRBV12-4; abundance: NA; d_gene: NA; CDR3nt: TGTGCCAGCAGCTGGACAGAACGGAACACCGGGGAGCTGTTTTTT; CDR3aa: CASSWTERNTGELFF
j_gene: TRBJ1-2; v_gene: TRBV12-3/TRBV12-4; abundance: NA; d_gene: NA; CDR3nt: TGTGCCAGCAGCCCCCAGGACAGTCCCTATGGCTACACCTTC; CDR3aa: CASSPQDSPYGYTF
j_gene: TRBJ2-1; v_gene: TRBV14; abundance: NA; d_gene: NA; CDR3nt: TGTGCCAGCAGCCCGTCGGTTCATGAGCAGTTCTTC; CDR3aa: CASSPSVHEQFF
j_gene: TRBJ1-4; v_gene: TRBV6-1; abundance: few; d_gene: NA; CDR3nt: TGTGCCAGCTCACGGGGGGGGCCTAATGAAAAACTGTTTTTT; CDR3aa: CASSRGGPNEKLFF
j_gene: TRBJ2-1; v_gene: TRBV10-3; abundance: NA; d_gene: NA; CDR3nt: TGTGCCATCCTGGAAGCGGGCCCTGTGAATGAGCAGTTCTTC; CDR3aa: CAILEAGPVNEQFF
j_gene: TRBJ2-5; v_gene: TRBV20-1; abundance: few; d_gene: NA; CDR3nt: TGCAGTGCTAGTGATGGCCGGGAGACCCAGTACTTC; CDR3aa: CSASDGRETQYF
j_gene: TRBJ2-3; v_gene: TRBV20-1; abundance: NA; d_gene: TRBD2; CDR3nt: TGCAGTGCTATGTCTAGCGGAAACACAGATACGCAGTATTTT; CDR3aa: CSAMSSGNTDTQYF
j_gene: TRBJ2-7; v_gene: TRBV5-1; abundance: many; d_gene: NA; CDR3nt: TGCGCCAGCAGCTTGGTTTCCGGGTACGAGCAGTACTTC; CDR3aa: CASSLVSGYEQYF
j_gene: TRBJ2-1; v_gene: TRBV3-1; abundance: NA; d_gene: TRBD2; CDR3nt: TGTGCCAGCAGCCAAGCCCCCCTAGCGGGAGACGAGCAGTTCTTC; CDR3aa: CASSQAPLAGDEQFF
j_gene: TRBJ2-3; v_gene: TRBV11-1; abundance: NA; d_gene: TRBD2; CDR3nt: TGTGCCAGCAGCGCGGAGAGGGTGGCGGGAGACATGGCAGATACGCAGTATTTT; CDR3aa: CASSAERVAGDMADTQYF
j_gene: TRBJ2-1; v_gene: TRBV20-1; abundance: few; d_gene: TRBD2; CDR3nt: TGCACTACCGCCGGGACTAGCGGGAGGGCCTTAGGAAATGAGCAGTTCTTC; CDR3aa: CTTAGTSGRALGNEQFF
j_gene: TRBJ2-2; v_gene: TRBV6-5; abundance: NA; d_gene: NA; CDR3nt: TGTGCCAGCAGTTACGGCCATCCAGCGGCGAACACCGGGGAGCTGTTTTTT; CDR3aa: CASSYGHPAANTGELFF
j_gene: TRBJ1-1; v_gene: TRBV12-3/TRBV12-4; abundance: few; d_gene: NA; CDR3nt: TGTGCCAGCACCCGAACCCGACTTGCCACTGAAGCTTTCTTT; CDR3aa: CASTRTRLATEAFF
j_gene: TRBJ1-5; v_gene: TRBV15; abundance: NA; d_gene: NA; CDR3nt: TGTGCCACCAGCAGAGAGGCTGTAAGGAACAATCAGCCCCAGCATTTT; CDR3aa: CATSREAVRNNQPQHF